These T cell receptor beta chains were read from a single sample in a study of neurological immune-mediated disorders. TCRdb passed the 5' RACE reads through MiXCR, listing each CDR3 protein once. Of fewer than 85,000 distinct CDR3 sequences in the sample, 3.5% to 5% were seen once. Sequenced: PBMCs. The receptors come from a young man with multiple sclerosis. CDR3s leave out the opening cysteine and the closing phenylalanine or tryptophan. Fields, in order: clone size, J gene, V gene, CDR3 protein. The size field is filled for only some rows; it gives once, few, many or a size class.

size: many; J: TRBJ2-6; V: TRBV5-1; CDR3: ASTREWSSGANVLT
size: many; J: TRBJ1-4; V: TRBV10-3; CDR3: AINSGMEGEKLF
size: many; J: TRBJ2-2; V: TRBV5-1; CDR3: ASSWQGAGAGELF
size: many; J: TRBJ1-2; V: TRBV6-5; CDR3: ASRPPGQNYGYT
size: many; J: TRBJ2-3; V: TRBV7-8; CDR3: ASSLVYTMASTDTQY
size: many; J: TRBJ2-3; V: TRBV7-2; CDR3: ASSLRGGAQDTQY
size: many; J: TRBJ2-5; V: TRBV5-1; CDR3: ASSSGLAGGETQY
size: many; J: TRBJ2-2; V: TRBV5-1; CDR3: ASSYIAGGLSGELF
size: .; J: TRBJ1-5; V: TRBV6-2/TRBV6-3; CDR3: ASSSIGEANQPQH
size: many; J: TRBJ1-1; V: TRBV5-6; CDR3: ASSGNRDSYTEAF
size: few; J: TRBJ1-5; V: TRBV29-1; CDR3: SVGETGVSNQPQH
size: many; J: TRBJ1-5; V: TRBV6-2/TRBV6-3; CDR3: ASSYGGTADQPQH
size: many; J: TRBJ1-2; V: TRBV5-1; CDR3: ASSLKSGQAPYGYT
size: many; J: TRBJ2-7; V: TRBV5-1; CDR3: ASSLDARIYEQY
size: many; J: TRBJ2-5; V: TRBV12-3/TRBV12-4; CDR3: ASSYGDRGHRETQY
size: .; J: TRBJ2-3; V: TRBV12-3/TRBV12-4; CDR3: ASSIRTGGIGDTQY
size: many; J: TRBJ2-7; V: TRBV20-1; CDR3: SALDRGYEQY
size: few; J: TRBJ2-1; V: TRBV29-1; CDR3: SVSGTPANYNEQF
size: many; J: TRBJ2-5; V: TRBV5-1; CDR3: ASSLQGQETQY
size: many; J: TRBJ2-3; V: TRBV20-1; CDR3: SARGLGQTNTQY
size: many; J: TRBJ2-7; V: TRBV5-1; CDR3: ASSYRGRSYEQY
size: many; J: TRBJ1-1; V: TRBV7-2; CDR3: ASSPLTAQNTEAF
size: .; J: TRBJ1-1; V: TRBV29-1; CDR3: SVESGVTEAF
size: many; J: TRBJ2-3; V: TRBV5-4; CDR3: ASSLRRGESRDTQY
size: many; J: TRBJ1-2; V: TRBV4-1; CDR3: ASSLNHGYT
size: many; J: TRBJ2-1; V: TRBV20-1; CDR3: SAWGRTSGGPYNEQF
size: many; J: TRBJ1-4; V: TRBV6-1; CDR3: ASSDIGRINEKLF
size: many; J: TRBJ1-2; V: TRBV28; CDR3: ASSSFGGIYGYT
size: .; J: TRBJ1-5; V: TRBV6-1; CDR3: ASTLDRPLGQPQN
size: many; J: TRBJ2-7; V: TRBV5-1; CDR3: ASSVDRGEQY
size: many; J: TRBJ1-1; V: TRBV5-1; CDR3: ASSSFDRTMNTEAF
size: many; J: TRBJ1-1; V: TRBV12-3/TRBV12-4; CDR3: ASSLGTGRTEAF
size: many; J: TRBJ1-1; V: TRBV10-3; CDR3: AISDIDRAGEAF
size: many; J: TRBJ2-3; V: TRBV5-1; CDR3: ASSPGQSYTDTQY
size: many; J: TRBJ1-5; V: TRBV7-2; CDR3: ASSLAWKNQPQH
size: many; J: TRBJ2-2; V: TRBV12-3/TRBV12-4; CDR3: ASSPAPGLAGELF
size: many; J: TRBJ1-2; V: TRBV12-3/TRBV12-4; CDR3: ASSSTDNYGYT
size: many; J: TRBJ2-7; V: TRBV20-1; CDR3: SARSMGQATYEQY
size: many; J: TRBJ2-1; V: TRBV5-1; CDR3: ASSSGQGVGNEQF
size: many; J: TRBJ2-5; V: TRBV12-3/TRBV12-4; CDR3: ASSFIGRRLQTQY
size: many; J: TRBJ2-2; V: TRBV5-1; CDR3: ASSLVASGGATGELF
size: few; J: TRBJ2-5; V: TRBV3-1; CDR3: ASSQSETQETQY
size: many; J: TRBJ1-2; V: TRBV29-1; CDR3: SVGGGQGYGYT
size: many; J: TRBJ2-7; V: TRBV5-1; CDR3: ASSLVVSRDSRTSYEQY
size: few; J: TRBJ2-7; V: TRBV20-1; CDR3: SAILLTSGGNTYEQY
size: many; J: TRBJ1-2; V: TRBV5-1; CDR3: ASSWTGREISGYT
size: many; J: TRBJ2-1; V: TRBV5-1; CDR3: ASSFSGGAPYNEQF
size: .; J: TRBJ2-4; V: TRBV6-5; CDR3: ASSTSEAKNIQY
size: many; J: TRBJ2-7; V: TRBV20-1; CDR3: SAAGRGGVHEQY
size: many; J: TRBJ2-5; V: TRBV20-1; CDR3: SARDPSGGAGGETQY
size: many; J: TRBJ2-1; V: TRBV5-1; CDR3: ASSPTPSSYNEQF
size: many; J: TRBJ1-2; V: TRBV18; CDR3: ASSPGTGNGYT
size: many; J: TRBJ2-3; V: TRBV3-1; CDR3: ASSRERVGDTQY
size: many; J: TRBJ1-2; V: TRBV20-1; CDR3: SAIPTGGGNYGYT
size: many; J: TRBJ2-7; V: TRBV29-1; CDR3: SVQGKGAYEQY
size: many; J: TRBJ2-7; V: TRBV10-3; CDR3: AISESGTGLEQY
size: many; J: TRBJ1-6; V: TRBV7-8; CDR3: ASSLVQGRNSPLN
size: many; J: TRBJ2-7; V: TRBV6-1; CDR3: ASRAEPGQGAYEQY
size: many; J: TRBJ2-1; V: TRBV24-1; CDR3: ATRGRGPSNEQF